This TCR beta chain is from a study of control samples from healthy donors and cancer patients (dated by TCRdb to the early 2020s). V sheds 3 bases and J sheds 8 bases, leaving 8 bases between their ends. The CDR3 contains 12 residues, cysteine and phenylalanine counted. Only the CDR3 DNA is retained, 36 bases long and in frame from the first base. As encoded in the germline V gene (reference sequence), CDR1 is LNHDA while CDR2 is SQIVND. Library method: the immunoSEQ multiplex PCR assay. TCRdb took this table from immuneACCESS and kept in-frame rearrangements with V and J called. Such tables lack part of the clones; where checked against another copy, unresolved V genes explain under half of the gap, and the rest is unexplained. This sample lists around 110,000 clones; around 91% were detected once. Less than 1.5% of the sample rests with the top ten. As regards this clone: Its antigen is currently not known. The input lacks base qualities; no much larger clone sits a single base away.

The sequenced sample consisted of PBMCs. The chain uses TRBV19 and TRBJ2-1; no D gene can be assigned with confidence. The source of this sequence is a woman in her 50s with colorectal cancer. The nucleotide sequence is TGTGCCAGTAGTATGATGAGGCATGAGCAGTTCTTC. The translation is CASSMMRHEQFF.